Listed below are T cell receptor beta chains from one sample, sequenced in a study of T cell responses to AZD1222 COVID-19 vaccine. Using immunoSEQ multiplex PCR, the repertoire was profiled, and TCRdb retains in-frame clones only, with some absent. This table has under 150,000 clones, 92% appearing once. Sequenced here: peripheral blood, sampled 28 days after the second AZD1222 dose. Receptor source: an adult who received the AZD1222 COVID-19 vaccine. Each CDR3 is given with its conserved first and last residue. Fields, in order: D gene, V gene, J gene, clone size, CDR3 DNA, CDR3 protein. D genes are given only for firm matches. Where a row states a size, it is once, few, many or the class of an expanded clone; other rows omit it.

D gene: .
V gene: TRBV27
J gene: TRBJ1-2
clone size: .
CDR3 DNA: TGTGCCAGCAGCACCCAACTAGCTCCCTCTAACTATGGCTACACCTTC
CDR3 protein: CASSTQLAPSNYGYTF

D gene: TRBD2
V gene: TRBV9
J gene: TRBJ2-5
clone size: .
CDR3 DNA: TGTGCCAGCACCTCGAAAGAGCGGGAGGTGGTAGAGACCCAGTACTTC
CDR3 protein: CASTSKEREVVETQYF

D gene: TRBD2
V gene: TRBV7-2
J gene: TRBJ2-1
clone size: once
CDR3 DNA: TGTGCCAGCAGCCTTCTAGCGGGAGATTGGAATGAGCAGTTCTTC
CDR3 protein: CASSLLAGDWNEQFF

D gene: .
V gene: TRBV28
J gene: TRBJ1-5
clone size: .
CDR3 DNA: TGTGCCAGCAGCATCGGGGGGGAATATCAGCCCCAGCATTTT
CDR3 protein: CASSIGGEYQPQHF

D gene: .
V gene: TRBV27
J gene: TRBJ1-1
clone size: once
CDR3 DNA: TGTGCCAGCAGTTTAAACCTGAACACTGAAGCTTTCTTT
CDR3 protein: CASSLNLNTEAFF

D gene: TRBD2
V gene: TRBV5-1
J gene: TRBJ2-1
clone size: .
CDR3 DNA: TGCGCCAGCAGCTTGGGACTAGCGGGAGTCCGGGAGCAGTTCTTC
CDR3 protein: CASSLGLAGVREQFF

D gene: .
V gene: TRBV6-1
J gene: TRBJ2-7
clone size: .
CDR3 DNA: TGTGCCAGCAGTGAATACCGCGACTACGAGCAGTACTTC
CDR3 protein: CASSEYRDYEQYF

D gene: .
V gene: TRBV20-1
J gene: TRBJ2-5
clone size: once
CDR3 DNA: TGCAGTGCGTGGCACCAAGAGACCCAGTACTTC
CDR3 protein: CSAWHQETQYF

D gene: TRBD1
V gene: TRBV6-5
J gene: TRBJ1-5
clone size: .
CDR3 DNA: TGTGCCAGCAGTTTGGGCGAGGGGGCAGGGCAGCCCCAGCATTTT
CDR3 protein: CASSLGEGAGQPQHF

D gene: TRBD1
V gene: TRBV4-1
J gene: TRBJ1-5
clone size: .
CDR3 DNA: TGCGCCAGCAGCCAATATAGACAGGGTGGTCAGCCCCAGCATTTT
CDR3 protein: CASSQYRQGGQPQHF

D gene: .
V gene: TRBV24-1
J gene: TRBJ2-6
clone size: .
CDR3 DNA: TGTGCCACCAGTGACACGGACGGCTCTGGGGCCAACGTCCTGACTTTC
CDR3 protein: CATSDTDGSGANVLTF

D gene: .
V gene: TRBV5-1
J gene: TRBJ1-5
clone size: once
CDR3 DNA: TGCGCCAGCAGCCAAGACGGAGGACAGCCCCAGCATTTT
CDR3 protein: CASSQDGGQPQHF

D gene: .
V gene: TRBV18
J gene: TRBJ1-4
clone size: .
CDR3 DNA: TGTGCCAGCTCACCACCGGGCAGAGAAAATGAAAAACTGTTTTTT
CDR3 protein: CASSPPGRENEKLFF

D gene: .
V gene: TRBV3-1/TRBV3-2
J gene: TRBJ2-2
clone size: .
CDR3 DNA: TGTGCCAGCAGCCAAGACGAGTCAATCGGGGAGCTGTTTTTT
CDR3 protein: CASSQDESIGELFF

D gene: .
V gene: TRBV11-2
J gene: TRBJ2-7
clone size: .
CDR3 DNA: TGTGCCAGCAGCCCTGGCGGGAACTACGAGCAGTACTTC
CDR3 protein: CASSPGGNYEQYF

D gene: .
V gene: TRBV5-1
J gene: TRBJ2-1
clone size: .
CDR3 DNA: TGCGCCAGCAGCTTCGACAGAATAAATGAGCAGTTCTTC
CDR3 protein: CASSFDRINEQFF

D gene: .
V gene: TRBV29-1
J gene: TRBJ1-2
clone size: .
CDR3 DNA: TGCAGCGTGGGCGAGGGGAGACATTATGGCTACACCTTC
CDR3 protein: CSVGEGRHYGYTF

D gene: TRBD2
V gene: TRBV2
J gene: TRBJ2-3
clone size: .
CDR3 DNA: TGTGCCAGTCGATTAGCGGGAGTAACAGATACGCAGTATTTT
CDR3 protein: CASRLAGVTDTQYF

D gene: .
V gene: TRBV25-1
J gene: TRBJ2-1
clone size: .
CDR3 DNA: TGTGCCAGCAGTGAGAACCCGAGGGGCGGATCGTACAATGAGCAGTTCTTC
CDR3 protein: CASSENPRGGSYNEQFF

D gene: .
V gene: TRBV15
J gene: TRBJ2-1
clone size: .
CDR3 DNA: TGTGCCACCAGCAGCGCGCGGGACAGCTACAATGAGCAGTTCTTC
CDR3 protein: CATSSARDSYNEQFF

D gene: TRBD1
V gene: TRBV10-3
J gene: TRBJ2-5
clone size: .
CDR3 DNA: TGTGCCATCAGTGAGAATAGGGACAGCGAGACCCAGTACTTC
CDR3 protein: CAISENRDSETQYF

D gene: .
V gene: TRBV2
J gene: TRBJ2-3
clone size: .
CDR3 DNA: TGTGCCAGCAGGGTCGGGACTGCCCCGGCTACGCAGTATTTT
CDR3 protein: CASRVGTAPATQYF

D gene: TRBD2
V gene: TRBV3-1/TRBV3-2
J gene: TRBJ2-7
clone size: .
CDR3 DNA: TGTGCCAGCAGCCGACCGGGACTATCTTGGAACTTC
CDR3 protein: CASSRPGLSWNF

D gene: .
V gene: TRBV27
J gene: TRBJ1-1
clone size: .
CDR3 DNA: TGTGCCAGCAGTTCGACAGGGAACACTGAAGCTTTCTTT
CDR3 protein: CASSSTGNTEAFF